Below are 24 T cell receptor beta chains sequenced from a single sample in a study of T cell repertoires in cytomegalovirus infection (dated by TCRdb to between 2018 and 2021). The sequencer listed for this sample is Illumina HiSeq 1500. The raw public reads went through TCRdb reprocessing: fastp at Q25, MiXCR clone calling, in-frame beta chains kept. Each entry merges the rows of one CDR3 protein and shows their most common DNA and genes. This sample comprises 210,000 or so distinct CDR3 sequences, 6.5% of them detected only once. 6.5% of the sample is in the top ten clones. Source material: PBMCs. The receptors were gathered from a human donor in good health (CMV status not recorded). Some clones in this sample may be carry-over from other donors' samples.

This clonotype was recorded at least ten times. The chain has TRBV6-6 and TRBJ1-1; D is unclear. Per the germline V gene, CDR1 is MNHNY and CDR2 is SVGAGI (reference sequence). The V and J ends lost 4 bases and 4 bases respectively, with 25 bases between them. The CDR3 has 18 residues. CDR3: CASSSVGGMGRSATEAFF. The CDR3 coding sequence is TGTGCCAGCAGTTCTGTTGGCGGGATGGGGAGATCGGCCACTGAAGCTTTCTTT.

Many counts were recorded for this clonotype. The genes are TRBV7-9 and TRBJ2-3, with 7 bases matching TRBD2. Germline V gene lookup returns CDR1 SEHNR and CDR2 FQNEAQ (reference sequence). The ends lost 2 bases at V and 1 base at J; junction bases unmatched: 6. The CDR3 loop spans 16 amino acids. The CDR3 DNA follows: TGTGCCAGCAGCTTATATAGCGGGTCTCGCACAGATACGCAGTATTTT. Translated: CASSLYSGSRTDTQYF.

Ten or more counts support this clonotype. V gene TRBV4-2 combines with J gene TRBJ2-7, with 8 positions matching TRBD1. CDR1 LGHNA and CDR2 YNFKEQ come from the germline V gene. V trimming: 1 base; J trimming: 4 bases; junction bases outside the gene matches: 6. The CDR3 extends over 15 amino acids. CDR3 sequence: CASSQAPGGGYEQYF. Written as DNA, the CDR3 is TGTGCCAGCAGCCAAGCTCCAGGGGGCGGTTACGAGCAGTACTTC.

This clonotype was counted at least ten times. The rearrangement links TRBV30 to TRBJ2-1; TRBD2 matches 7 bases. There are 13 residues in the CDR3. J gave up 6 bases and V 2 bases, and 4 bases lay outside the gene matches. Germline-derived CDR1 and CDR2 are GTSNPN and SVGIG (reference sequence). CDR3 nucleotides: TGTGCCTGGAGTAAACAGCGGGGCAATGAGCAGTTCTTC. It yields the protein CAWSKQRGNEQFF.

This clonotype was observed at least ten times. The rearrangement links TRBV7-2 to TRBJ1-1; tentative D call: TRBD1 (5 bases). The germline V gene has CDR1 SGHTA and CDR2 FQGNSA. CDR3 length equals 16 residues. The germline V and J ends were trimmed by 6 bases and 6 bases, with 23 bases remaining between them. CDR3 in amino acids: CASREWGAPMTAEAFF. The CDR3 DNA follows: TGTGCCAGCAGGGAATGGGGTGCTCCCATGACAGCTGAAGCTTTCTTT.

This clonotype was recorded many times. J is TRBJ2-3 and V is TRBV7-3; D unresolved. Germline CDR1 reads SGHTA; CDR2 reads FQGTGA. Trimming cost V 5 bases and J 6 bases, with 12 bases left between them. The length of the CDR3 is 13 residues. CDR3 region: CASSLEHPDTQYF. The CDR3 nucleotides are TGTGCCAGCAGCCTCGAGCACCCGGATACGCAGTATTTT.

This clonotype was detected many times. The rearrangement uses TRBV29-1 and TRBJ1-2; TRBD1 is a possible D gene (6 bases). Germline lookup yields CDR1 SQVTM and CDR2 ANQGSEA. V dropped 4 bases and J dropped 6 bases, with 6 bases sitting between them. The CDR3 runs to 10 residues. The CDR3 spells CSVAGDGYTF. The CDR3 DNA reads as TGCAGCGTTGCAGGGGATGGCTACACCTTC.

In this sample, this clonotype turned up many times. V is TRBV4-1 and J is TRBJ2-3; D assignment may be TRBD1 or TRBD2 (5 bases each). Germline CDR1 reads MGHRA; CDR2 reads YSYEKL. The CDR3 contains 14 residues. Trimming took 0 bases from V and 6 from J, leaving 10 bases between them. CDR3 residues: CASSQEGRADTQYF. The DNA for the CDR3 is TGCGCCAGCAGCCAAGAGGGGCGGGCGGATACGCAGTATTTT.

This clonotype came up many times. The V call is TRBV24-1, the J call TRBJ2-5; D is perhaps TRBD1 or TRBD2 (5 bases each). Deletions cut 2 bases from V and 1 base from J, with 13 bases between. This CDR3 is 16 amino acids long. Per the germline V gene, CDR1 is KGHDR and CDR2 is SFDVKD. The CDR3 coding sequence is TGTGCCACCAGTGATTCCGGCCCCGGGGCCCAAGAGACCCAGTACTTC. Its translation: CATSDSGPGAQETQYF.

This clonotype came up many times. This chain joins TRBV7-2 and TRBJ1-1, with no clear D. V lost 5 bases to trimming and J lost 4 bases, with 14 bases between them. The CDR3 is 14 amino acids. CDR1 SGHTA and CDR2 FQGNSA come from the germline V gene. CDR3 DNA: TGTGCCAGCAGCCCCCGCCGGGCCATCACTGAAGCTTTCTTT. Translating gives CASSPRRAITEAFF.

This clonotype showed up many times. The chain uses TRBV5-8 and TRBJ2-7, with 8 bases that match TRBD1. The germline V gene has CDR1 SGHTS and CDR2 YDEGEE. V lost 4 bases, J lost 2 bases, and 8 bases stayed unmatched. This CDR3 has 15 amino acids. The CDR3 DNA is TGTGCCAGCAGCCCCGGACAGGGCGTCACCTACGAGCAGTACTTC. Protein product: CASSPGQGVTYEQYF.

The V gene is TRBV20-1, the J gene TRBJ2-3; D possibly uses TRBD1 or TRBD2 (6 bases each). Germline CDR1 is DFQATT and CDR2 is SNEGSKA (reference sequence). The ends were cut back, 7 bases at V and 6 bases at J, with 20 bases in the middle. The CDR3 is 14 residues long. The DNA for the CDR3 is TGCAGTGTCACGATGGGGGGCAGGGACGATACGCAGTATTTT. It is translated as CSVTMGGRDDTQYF.

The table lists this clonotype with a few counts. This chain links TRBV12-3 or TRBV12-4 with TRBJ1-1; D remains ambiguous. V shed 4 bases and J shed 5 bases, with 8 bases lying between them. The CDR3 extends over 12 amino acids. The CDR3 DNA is TGTGCCAGCAGTTCTGGGCGAACTGAAGCTTTCTTT. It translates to CASSSGRTEAFF.

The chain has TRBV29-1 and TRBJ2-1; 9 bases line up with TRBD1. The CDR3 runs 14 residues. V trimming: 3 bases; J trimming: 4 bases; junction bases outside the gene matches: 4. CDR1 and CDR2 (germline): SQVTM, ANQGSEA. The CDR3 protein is CSVDLGTGYNEQFF. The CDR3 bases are TGCAGCGTTGATCTCGGGACAGGGTACAATGAGCAGTTCTTC.

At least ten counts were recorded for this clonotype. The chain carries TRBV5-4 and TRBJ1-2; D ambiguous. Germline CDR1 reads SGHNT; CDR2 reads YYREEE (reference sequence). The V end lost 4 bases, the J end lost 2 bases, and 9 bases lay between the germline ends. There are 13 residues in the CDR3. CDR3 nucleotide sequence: TGTGCCAGCAGCAATGACGGGAACTATGGCTACACCTTC. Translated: CASSNDGNYGYTF.

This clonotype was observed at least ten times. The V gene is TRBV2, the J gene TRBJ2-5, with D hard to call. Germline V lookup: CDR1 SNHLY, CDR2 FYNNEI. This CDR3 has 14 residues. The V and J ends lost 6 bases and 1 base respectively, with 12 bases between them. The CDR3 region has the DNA TGTGCCAGCAGCCGCAGACTGTCCCAAGAGACCCAGTACTTC. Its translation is CASSRRLSQETQYF.

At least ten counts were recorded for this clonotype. The DNA for the CDR3 is TGTGCCAGCAGTGAGTTTGGGGAAAAACTGTTTTTT. Residues: CASSEFGEKLFF. This chain connects TRBV2 to TRBJ1-4; unclear D gene. The CDR3 consists of 12 residues. CDR1 is SNHLY, CDR2 FYNNEI, per germline. With 3 bases removed from V and 8 bases from J, the gap between germline ends came to 7 bases.

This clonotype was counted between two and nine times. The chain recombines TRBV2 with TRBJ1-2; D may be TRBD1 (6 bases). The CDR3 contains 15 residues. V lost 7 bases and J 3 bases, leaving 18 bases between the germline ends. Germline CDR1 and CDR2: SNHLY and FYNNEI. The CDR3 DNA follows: TGTGCCAGCAACCCCGGGGCAGGGGCTTACTATGGCTACACCTTC. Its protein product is CASNPGAGAYYGYTF.

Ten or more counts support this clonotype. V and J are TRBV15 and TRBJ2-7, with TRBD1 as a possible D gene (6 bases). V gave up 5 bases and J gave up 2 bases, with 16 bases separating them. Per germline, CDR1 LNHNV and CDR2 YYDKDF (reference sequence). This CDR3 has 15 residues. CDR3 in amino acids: CATSPHLRDTYEQYF. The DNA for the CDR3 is TGTGCCACCAGCCCTCACCTCCGGGACACCTACGAGCAGTACTTC.

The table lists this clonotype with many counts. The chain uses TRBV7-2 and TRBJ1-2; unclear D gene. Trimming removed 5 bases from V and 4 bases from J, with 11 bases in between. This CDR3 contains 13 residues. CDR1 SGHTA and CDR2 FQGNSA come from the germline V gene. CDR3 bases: TGTGCCAGCAGCAATGGACGGAGCTATGGCTACACCTTC. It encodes CASSNGRSYGYTF.

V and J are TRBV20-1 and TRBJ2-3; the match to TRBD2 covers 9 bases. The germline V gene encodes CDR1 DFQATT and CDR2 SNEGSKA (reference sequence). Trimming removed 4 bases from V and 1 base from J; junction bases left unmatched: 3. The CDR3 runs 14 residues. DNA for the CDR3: TGCAGTGCTACTGTAGCGGGGGGCACAGATACGCAGTATTTT. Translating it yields CSATVAGGTDTQYF.

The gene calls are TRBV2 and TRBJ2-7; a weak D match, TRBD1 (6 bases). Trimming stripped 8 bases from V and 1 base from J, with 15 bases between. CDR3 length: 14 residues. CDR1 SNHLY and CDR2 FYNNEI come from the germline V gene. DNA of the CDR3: TGTGCCAGCGAATCCGGGACACATTCCTACGAGCAGTACTTC. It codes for CASESGTHSYEQYF.

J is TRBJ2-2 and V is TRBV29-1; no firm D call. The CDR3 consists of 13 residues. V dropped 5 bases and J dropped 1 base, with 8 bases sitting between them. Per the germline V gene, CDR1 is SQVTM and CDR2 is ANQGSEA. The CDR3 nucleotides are TGCAGCGTTCTCTGGGTGAACACCGGGGAGCTGTTTTTT. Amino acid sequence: CSVLWVNTGELFF.

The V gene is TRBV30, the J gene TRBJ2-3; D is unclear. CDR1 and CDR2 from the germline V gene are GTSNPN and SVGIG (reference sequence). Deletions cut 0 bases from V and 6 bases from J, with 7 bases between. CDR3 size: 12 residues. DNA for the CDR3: TGTGCCTGGAGTGTCCTACAGGATACGCAGTATTTT. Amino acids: CAWSVLQDTQYF.